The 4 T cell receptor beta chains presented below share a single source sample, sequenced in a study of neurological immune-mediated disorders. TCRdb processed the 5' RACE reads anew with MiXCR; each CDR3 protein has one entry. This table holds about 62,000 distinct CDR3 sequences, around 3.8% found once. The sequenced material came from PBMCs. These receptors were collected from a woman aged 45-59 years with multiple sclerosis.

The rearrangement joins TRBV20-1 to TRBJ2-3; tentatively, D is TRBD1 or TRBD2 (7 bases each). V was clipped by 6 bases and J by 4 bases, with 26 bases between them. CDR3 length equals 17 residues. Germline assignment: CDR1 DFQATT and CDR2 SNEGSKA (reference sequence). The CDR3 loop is CSAKKQGGGSRADTQYF. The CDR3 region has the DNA TGCAGTGCAAAAAAACAAGGGGGCGGGAGTCGGGCAGATACGCAGTATTTT.

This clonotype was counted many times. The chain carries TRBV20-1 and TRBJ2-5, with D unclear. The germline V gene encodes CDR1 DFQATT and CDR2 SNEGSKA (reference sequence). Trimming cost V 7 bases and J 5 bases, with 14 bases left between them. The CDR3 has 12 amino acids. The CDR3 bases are TGCAGTGTGAAGTCCGCTCTGGAGACCCAGTACTTC. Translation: CSVKSALETQYF.

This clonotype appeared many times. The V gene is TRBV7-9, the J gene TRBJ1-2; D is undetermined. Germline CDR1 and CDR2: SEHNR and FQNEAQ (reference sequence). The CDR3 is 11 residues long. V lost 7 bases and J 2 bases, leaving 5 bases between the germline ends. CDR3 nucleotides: TGTGCCAGCACCAAAAACTATGGCTACACCTTC. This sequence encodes CASTKNYGYTF.

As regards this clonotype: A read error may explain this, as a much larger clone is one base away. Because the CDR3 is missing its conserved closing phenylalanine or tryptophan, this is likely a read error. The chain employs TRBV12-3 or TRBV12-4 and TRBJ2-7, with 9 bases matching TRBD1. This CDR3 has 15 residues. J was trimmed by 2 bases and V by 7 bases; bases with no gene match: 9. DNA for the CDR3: TGTGCCAGCAAAACCTTCGGGACAGGGCCCTACGAGCAGTACTGC. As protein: CASKTFGTGPYEQYC.